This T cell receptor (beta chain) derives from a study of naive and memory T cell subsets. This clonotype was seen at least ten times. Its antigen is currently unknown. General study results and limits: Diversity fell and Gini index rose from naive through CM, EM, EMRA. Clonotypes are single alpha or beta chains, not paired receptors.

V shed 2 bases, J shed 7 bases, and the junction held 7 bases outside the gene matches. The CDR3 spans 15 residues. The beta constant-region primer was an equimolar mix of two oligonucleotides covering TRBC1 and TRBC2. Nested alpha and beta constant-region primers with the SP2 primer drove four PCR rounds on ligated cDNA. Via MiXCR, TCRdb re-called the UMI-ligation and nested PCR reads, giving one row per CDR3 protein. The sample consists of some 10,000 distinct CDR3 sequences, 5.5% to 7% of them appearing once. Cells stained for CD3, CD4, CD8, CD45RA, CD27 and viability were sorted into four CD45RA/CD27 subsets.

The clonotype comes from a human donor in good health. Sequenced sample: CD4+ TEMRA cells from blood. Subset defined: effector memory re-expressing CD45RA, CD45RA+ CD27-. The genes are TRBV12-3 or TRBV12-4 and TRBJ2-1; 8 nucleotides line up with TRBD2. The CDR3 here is CASSLPAGDRNEQFF. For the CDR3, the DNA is TGTGCCAGCAGTTTACCAGCGGGGGATCGGAATGAGCAGTTCTTC.